The T cell receptor (beta chain) described here comes from a study of cytomegalovirus exposure and HLA in healthy donors. Regarding the study as a whole: The finding came from a later analysis; first-cohort TCR clusters tended to co-occur in the 110 or so validation repertoires.

The V end lost 5 bases, the J end lost 4 bases, and 12 bases lay between the germline ends. The CDR3 length is 14 residues. Germline CDR1 and CDR2: LNHNV and YYDKDF (reference sequence). Note on this clone: Its target is not known.

Method: immunoSEQ multiplex PCR; TCRdb's copy keeps in-frame clones and lacks some. Seen here are about 55,000 clones, approximately 90% observed once, and the top ten hold 3% to 3.5%. The J gene is TRBJ2-1, the V gene TRBV15; maybe TRBD2 (6 bases). Material for sequencing was PBMCs. The clonotype originates from a man aged 18-30 years in good health and CMV-seronegative. This CDR3 is CATSPGASYNEQFF. CDR3 bases: TGTGCCACCAGCCCGGGAGCAAGTTACAATGAGCAGTTCTTC. Variable domain in full (rest from reference TRBV15 and TRBJ2-1): DAMVIQNPRYQVTQFGKPVTLSCSQTLNHNVMYWYQQKSSQAPKLLFHYYDKDFNNEADTPDNFQSRRPNTSFCFLDIRSPGLGDTAMYLCATSPGASYNEQFFGPGTRLTVL.